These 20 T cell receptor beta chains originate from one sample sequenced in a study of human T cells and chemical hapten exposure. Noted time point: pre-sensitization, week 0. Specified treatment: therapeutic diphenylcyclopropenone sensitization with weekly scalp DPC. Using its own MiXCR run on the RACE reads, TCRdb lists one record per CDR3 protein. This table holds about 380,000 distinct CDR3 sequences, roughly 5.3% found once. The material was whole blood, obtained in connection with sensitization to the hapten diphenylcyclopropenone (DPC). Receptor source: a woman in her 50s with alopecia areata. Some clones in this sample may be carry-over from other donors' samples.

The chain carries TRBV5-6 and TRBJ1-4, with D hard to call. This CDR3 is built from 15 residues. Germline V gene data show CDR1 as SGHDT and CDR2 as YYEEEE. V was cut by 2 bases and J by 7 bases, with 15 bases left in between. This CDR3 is CASSLGSGHVEKLFF. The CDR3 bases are TGTGCCAGCAGCTTAGGGAGCGGGCACGTTGAAAAACTGTTTTTT.

CDR3 amino acids: CSVGDLGGYEAFF. The CDR3 nucleotides are TGCAGCGTTGGGGACCTAGGAGGTTATGAAGCTTTCTTT. The chain carries TRBV29-1 and TRBJ1-1; weak D call: TRBD1 (5 bases). The CDR3 spans 13 residues. In germline, CDR1 is SQVTM, CDR2 ANQGSEA. V shed 4 bases and J shed 7 bases, with 16 bases lying between them. Filled out from reference TRBV29-1 and TRBJ1-1, the complete variable domain reads SAVISQKPSRDICQRGTSLTIQCQVDSQVTMMFWYRQQPGQSLTLIATANQGSEATYESGFVIDKFPISRPNLTFSTLTVSNMSPEDSSIYLCSVGDLGGYEAFFGQGTRLTVV.

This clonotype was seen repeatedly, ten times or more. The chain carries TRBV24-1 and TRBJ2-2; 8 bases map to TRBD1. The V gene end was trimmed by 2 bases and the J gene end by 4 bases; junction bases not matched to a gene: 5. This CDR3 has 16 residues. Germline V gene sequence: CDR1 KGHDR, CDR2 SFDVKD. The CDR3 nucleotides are TGTGCCACCAGTGATTCCCGGACAGGGCCCACCGGGGAGCTGTTTTTT. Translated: CATSDSRTGPTGELFF.

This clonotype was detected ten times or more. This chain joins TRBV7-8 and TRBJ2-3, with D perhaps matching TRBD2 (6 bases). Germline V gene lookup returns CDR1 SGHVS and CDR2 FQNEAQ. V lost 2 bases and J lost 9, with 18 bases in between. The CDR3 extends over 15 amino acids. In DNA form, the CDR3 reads TGTGCCAGCAGCTTAATAGGCGGGACGCCTCGCACGCAGTATTTT. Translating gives CASSLIGGTPRTQYF.

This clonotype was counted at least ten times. CDR3 DNA: TGTGCCAGCAGCCAAGTTATCGGGAGAAACACTGAAGCTTTCTTT. Translation: CASSQVIGRNTEAFF. V gene TRBV3-1 combines with J gene TRBJ1-1, with D unresolved. Between the trimmed V and J ends, which lost 1 base and 2 bases, there was a span of 11 bases. The CDR3 is 15 amino acids. The V gene's germline CDR1 is LGHDT and CDR2 YNNKEL (reference sequence). Full variable domain (rest looked up from reference TRBV3-1 and TRBJ1-1): DTAVSQTPKYLVTQMGNDKSIKCEQNLGHDTMYWYKQDSKKFLKIMFSYNNKELIINETVPNRFSPKSPDKAHLNLHINSLELGDSAVYFCASSQVIGRNTEAFFGQGTRLTVV.

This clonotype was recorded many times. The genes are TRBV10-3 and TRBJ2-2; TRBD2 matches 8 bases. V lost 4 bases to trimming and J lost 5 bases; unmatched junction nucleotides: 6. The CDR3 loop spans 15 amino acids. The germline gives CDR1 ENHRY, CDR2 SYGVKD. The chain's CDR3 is CAISATGTSTGELFF. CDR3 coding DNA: TGTGCCATCAGTGCAACCGGGACTAGTACCGGGGAGCTGTTTTTT.

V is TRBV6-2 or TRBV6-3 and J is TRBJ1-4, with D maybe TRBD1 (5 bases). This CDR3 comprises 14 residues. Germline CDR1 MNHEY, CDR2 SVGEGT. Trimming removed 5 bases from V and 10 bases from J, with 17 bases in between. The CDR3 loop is CASSQDGAGGKLFF. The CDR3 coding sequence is TGTGCCAGCAGTCAGGACGGGGCCGGTGGAAAACTGTTTTTT.

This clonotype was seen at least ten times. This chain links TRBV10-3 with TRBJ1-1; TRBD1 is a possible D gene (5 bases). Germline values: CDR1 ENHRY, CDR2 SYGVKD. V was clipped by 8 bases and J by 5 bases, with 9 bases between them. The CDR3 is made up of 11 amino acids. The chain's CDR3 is CAISGGTEAFF. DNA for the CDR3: TGTGCCATCTCGGGGGGAACTGAAGCTTTCTTT.

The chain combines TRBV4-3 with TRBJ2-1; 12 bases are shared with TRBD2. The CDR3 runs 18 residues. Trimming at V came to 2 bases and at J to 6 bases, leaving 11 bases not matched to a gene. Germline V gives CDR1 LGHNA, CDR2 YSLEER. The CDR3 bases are TGCGCCAGCAGCCAAAGATGGGGAGGACTAGCGGGATTCAATGAGCAGTTCTTC. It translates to CASSQRWGGLAGFNEQFF.

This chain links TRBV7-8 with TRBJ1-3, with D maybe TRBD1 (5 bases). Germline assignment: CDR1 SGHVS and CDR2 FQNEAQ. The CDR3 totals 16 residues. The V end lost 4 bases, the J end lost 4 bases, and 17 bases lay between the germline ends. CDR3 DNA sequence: TGTGCCAGCAGCTCCGAACGGGGAAGGGGAGGAAACACCATATATTTT. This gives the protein CASSSERGRGGNTIYF.

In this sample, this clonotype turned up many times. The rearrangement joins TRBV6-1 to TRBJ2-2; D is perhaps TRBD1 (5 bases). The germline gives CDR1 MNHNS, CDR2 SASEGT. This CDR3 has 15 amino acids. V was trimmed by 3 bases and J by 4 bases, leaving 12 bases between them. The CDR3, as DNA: TGTGCCAGCAGTGACAGGGCCCAATCCACCGGGGAGCTGTTTTTT. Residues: CASSDRAQSTGELFF.

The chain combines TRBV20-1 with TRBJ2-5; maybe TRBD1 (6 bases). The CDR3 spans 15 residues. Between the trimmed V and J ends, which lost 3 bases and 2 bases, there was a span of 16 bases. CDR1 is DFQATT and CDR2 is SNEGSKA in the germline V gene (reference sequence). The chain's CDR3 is CSARGNPGHQETQYF. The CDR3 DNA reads TGCAGTGCTAGGGGGAATCCGGGACATCAAGAGACCCAGTACTTC.

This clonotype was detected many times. CDR3 residues: CASGVSSTDTQYF. The CDR3 nucleotides read TGTGCCAGCGGTGTGAGTTCCACAGATACGCAGTATTTT. The rearrangement uses TRBV28 and TRBJ2-3; D is unclear. Germline CDR1 MDHEN, CDR2 SYDVKM. Trimming removed 8 bases from V and 2 bases from J, with 11 bases in between. CDR3 length: 13 residues.

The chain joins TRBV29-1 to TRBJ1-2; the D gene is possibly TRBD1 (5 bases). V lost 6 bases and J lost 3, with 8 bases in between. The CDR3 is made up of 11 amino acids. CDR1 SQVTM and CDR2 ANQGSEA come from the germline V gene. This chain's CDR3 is CSVGHDYGYTF. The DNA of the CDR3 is TGCAGCGTAGGACACGACTATGGCTACACCTTC.

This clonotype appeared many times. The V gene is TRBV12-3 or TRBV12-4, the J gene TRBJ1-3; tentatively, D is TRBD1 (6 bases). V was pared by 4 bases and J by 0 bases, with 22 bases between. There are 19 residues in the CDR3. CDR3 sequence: CASSSRQGPPVPSGNTIYF. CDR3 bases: TGTGCCAGCAGTTCCCGTCAGGGGCCCCCAGTACCCTCTGGAAACACCATATATTTT.

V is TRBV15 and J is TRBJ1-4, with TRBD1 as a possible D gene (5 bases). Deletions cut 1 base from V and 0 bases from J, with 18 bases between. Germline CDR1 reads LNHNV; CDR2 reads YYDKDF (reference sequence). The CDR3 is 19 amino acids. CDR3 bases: TGTGCCACCAGCAGAGTGTACCCCGGGACCGCGACAACTAATGAAAAACTGTTTTTT. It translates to CATSRVYPGTATTNEKLFF.

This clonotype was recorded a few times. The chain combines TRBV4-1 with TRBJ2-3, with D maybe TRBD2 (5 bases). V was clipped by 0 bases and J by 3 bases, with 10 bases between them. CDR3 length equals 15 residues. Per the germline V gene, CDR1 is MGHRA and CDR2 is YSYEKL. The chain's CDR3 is CASSQDWRITDTQYF. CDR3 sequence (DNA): TGCGCCAGCAGCCAAGATTGGAGGATTACAGATACGCAGTATTTT.

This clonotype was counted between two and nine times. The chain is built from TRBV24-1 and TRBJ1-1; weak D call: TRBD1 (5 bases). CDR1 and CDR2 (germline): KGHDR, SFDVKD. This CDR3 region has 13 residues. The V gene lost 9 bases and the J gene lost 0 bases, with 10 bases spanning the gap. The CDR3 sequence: CATRGGLNTEAFF. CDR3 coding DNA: TGTGCCACCCGGGGCGGTTTGAACACTGAAGCTTTCTTT.

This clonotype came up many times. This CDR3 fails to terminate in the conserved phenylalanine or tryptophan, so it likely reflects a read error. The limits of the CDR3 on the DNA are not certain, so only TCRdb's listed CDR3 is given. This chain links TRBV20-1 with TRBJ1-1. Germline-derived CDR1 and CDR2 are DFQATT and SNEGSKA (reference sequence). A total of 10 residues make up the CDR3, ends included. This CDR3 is CSARDQGSVI.

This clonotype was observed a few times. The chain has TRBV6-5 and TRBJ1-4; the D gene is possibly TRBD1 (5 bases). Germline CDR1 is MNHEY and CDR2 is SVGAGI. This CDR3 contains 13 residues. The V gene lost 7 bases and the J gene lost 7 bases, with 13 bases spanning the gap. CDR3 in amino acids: CASKMGRLEKLFF. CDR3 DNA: TGTGCCAGCAAAATGGGGCGGCTTGAAAAACTGTTTTTT.